These 5 T cell receptor beta chains were all obtained from the same sample, sequenced in a study of T cell responses to AZD1222 COVID-19 vaccine. This table comes from immunoSEQ multiplex PCR, and its TCRdb copy is limited to in-frame clones, with some not included. The sample records roughly 100,000 clones, around nine tenths being singletons. The sequencing here drew on peripheral blood, taken on day 0 of AZD1222 vaccination. The receptors originated from an adult in good health.

This clone came up a few times. This chain links TRBV5-6 with TRBJ2-5; D unclear. This CDR3 comprises 12 residues. CDR1 is SGHDT and CDR2 is YYEEEE in the germline V gene. The germline V and J ends were trimmed by 4 bases and 5 bases, with 9 bases remaining between them. In nucleotides, the CDR3 is TGTGCCAGCAGCCACCCACCTGAGACCCAGTACTTC. Its protein product is CASSHPPETQYF. Looking up the rest from reference TRBV5-6 and TRBJ2-5 gives the full variable domain: DAGVTQSPTHLIKTRGQQVTLRCSPKSGHDTVSWYQQALGQGPQFIFQYYEEEERQRGNFPDRFSGHQFPNYSSELNVNALLLGDSALYLCASSHPPETQYFGPGTRLLVL.

V and J are TRBV30 and TRBJ1-2; D is undetermined. The CDR3 sequence is 13 residues long. V was shortened by 6 bases and J by 8 bases, with 19 bases between the two germline ends. Germline V CDR1 and CDR2: GTSNPN, SVGIG (reference sequence). The CDR3 bases are TGTGCCTGCAACCTATTCCACCGATCCGGCTACACCTTC. It is translated as CACNLFHRSGYTF.

The chain couples TRBV10-2 to TRBJ2-7; 7 bases fit TRBD1. The CDR3 covers 12 residues. V shed 10 bases, J shed 2 bases, and the junction held 5 bases outside the gene matches. Germline V lookup: CDR1 WSHSY, CDR2 SAAADI. CDR3 sequence reads: CATSGTAYEQYF. In DNA, the CDR3 is TGCGCCACGTCCGGGACAGCCTACGAGCAGTACTTC.

This rearrangement joins TRBV5-1 to TRBJ1-2; D may be TRBD1 (6 bases). CDR1 and CDR2 from the germline V gene are SGHRS and YFSETQ. The V and J ends lost 4 bases and 5 bases respectively, with 12 bases between them. The CDR3 totals 13 residues. The CDR3 bases are TGCGCCAGCAGCCCCGGAGGGGGTTATGGCTACACCTTC. It specifies CASSPGGGYGYTF. Complete variable domain (other parts from reference TRBV5-1 and TRBJ1-2): KAGVTQTPRYLIKTRGQQVTLSCSPISGHRSVSWYQQTPGQGLQFLFEYFSETQRNKGNFPGRFSGRQFSNSRSEMNVSTLELGDSALYLCASSPGGGYGYTFGSGTRLTVV.

V is TRBV20-1 and J is TRBJ2-7; 7 bases are a match to TRBD2. Germline CDR1 reads DFQATT; CDR2 reads SNEGSKA (reference sequence). The trim removed 3 bases at V and 1 base at J, leaving 12 bases unmatched. The CDR3 loop spans 16 amino acids. The CDR3 bases are TGCAGTGCTAGTTTTCTAGCGGTAATGCCATCCTACGAGCAGTACTTC. This codes for CSASFLAVMPSYEQYF.